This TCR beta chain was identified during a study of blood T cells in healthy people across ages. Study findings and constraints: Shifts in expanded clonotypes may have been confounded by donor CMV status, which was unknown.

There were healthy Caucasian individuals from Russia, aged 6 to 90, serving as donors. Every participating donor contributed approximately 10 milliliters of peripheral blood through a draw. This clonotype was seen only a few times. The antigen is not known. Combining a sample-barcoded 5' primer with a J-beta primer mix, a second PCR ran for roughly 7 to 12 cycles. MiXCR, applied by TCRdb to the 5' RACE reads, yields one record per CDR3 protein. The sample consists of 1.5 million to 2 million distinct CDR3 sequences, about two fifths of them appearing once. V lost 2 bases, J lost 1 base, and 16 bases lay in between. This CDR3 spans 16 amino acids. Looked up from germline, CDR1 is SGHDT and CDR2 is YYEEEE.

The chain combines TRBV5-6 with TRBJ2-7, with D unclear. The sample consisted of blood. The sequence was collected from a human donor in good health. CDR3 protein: CASSFASVSPSYEQYF. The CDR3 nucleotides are TGTGCCAGCAGCTTCGCTTCAGTATCTCCATCCTACGAGCAGTACTTC.